Presented here are 10 T cell receptor beta chains from one specimen sequenced in a study of blood T cell repertoires in COVID-19. TCRdb keeps only in-frame clones here, not all; method: immunoSEQ multiplex PCR. This table holds some 200,000 clones, approximately 84% found once. Source material: peripheral blood. The receptors derive from a man of 80 years or more with acute or convalescent COVID-19.

The J gene is TRBJ2-3, the V gene TRBV6-2 or TRBV6-3; the match to TRBD2 covers 7 bases. The germline V gene encodes CDR1 MNHEY and CDR2 SVGEGT. The CDR3 spans 19 residues. V gave up 2 bases and J gave up 2 bases; unmatched junction bases: 16. The CDR3 region is CASSYGQLMAGAFTDTQYF. DNA for the CDR3: TGTGCCAGCAGTTACGGGCAACTTATGGCGGGAGCATTCACAGATACGCAGTATTTT.

The chain joins TRBV4-2 to TRBJ1-1; TRBD1 matches 10 bases. CDR1 is LGHNA and CDR2 is YNFKEQ in the germline V gene. The CDR3 is 19 amino acids. Trimming took 3 bases from V and 4 from J; bases not matched to a gene: 17. The CDR3 reads CASSQDNRDRGYWGTEAFF. CDR3 bases: TGTGCCAGCAGCCAGGACAACCGGGACAGGGGATATTGGGGCACTGAAGCTTTCTTT.

This chain uses TRBV3-1 (or the pseudogene TRBV3-2) with TRBJ1-5; D call uncertain. Per the germline V gene, CDR1 is LGHDT and CDR2 is YNNKEL (reference sequence). V was clipped by 1 base and J by 2 bases, with 6 bases between them. CDR3 size: 14 residues. DNA for the CDR3: TGTGCCAGCAGCCAAGGGGGAGGCAATCAGCCCCAGCATTTT. Encoded protein: CASSQGGGNQPQHF.

The chain combines TRBV27 with TRBJ2-7; no clear D. V lost 4 bases, J lost 3 bases, and 16 bases lay in between. The V gene's germline CDR1 is MNHEY and CDR2 SMNVEV (reference sequence). The CDR3 spans 15 residues. The CDR3 DNA is TGTGCCAGCAGTTCCAATCTAGTTACCCGCTACGAGCAGTACTTC. Translation gives CASSSNLVTRYEQYF.

This clone was found once. This chain uses TRBV9 with TRBJ2-1; 13 nucleotides match TRBD2. CDR1 and CDR2 (germline): SGDLS, YYNGEE. The V and J ends lost 4 bases and 4 bases, in that order; junction bases with no gene match: 17. This CDR3 spans 20 amino acids. The CDR3 loop is CASSIGLAGEWALSYNEQFF. The CDR3, as DNA: TGTGCCAGCAGCATCGGACTAGCGGGAGAATGGGCACTTAGTTACAATGAGCAGTTCTTC.

The chain joins TRBV3-1 (or the pseudogene TRBV3-2) to TRBJ2-3, with TRBD2 identical over 8 bases. The junction had 16 bases not matched to a gene; V was cut back by 1 base and J by 1 base. This CDR3 is built from 20 residues. The germline V gene encodes CDR1 LGHDT and CDR2 YNNKEL (reference sequence). CDR3 nucleotide sequence: TGTGCCAGCAGCCAAGGCCCCAGGAGCGGGAGAATCAGGGGCACAGATACGCAGTATTTT. Encoded protein: CASSQGPRSGRIRGTDTQYF.

The sample holds one count of this clone. The sample has other DNA sequences that encode this CDR3 too. This chain connects TRBV9 to TRBJ2-3, with D maybe TRBD2 (6 bases). CDR3 size: 15 residues. Germline lookup yields CDR1 SGDLS and CDR2 YYNGEE. V lost 0 bases and J lost 3, with 11 bases in between. In nucleotides, the CDR3 is TGTGCCAGCAGCGTAGGTAGCGGATCAACAGATACGCAGTATTTT. Amino acids: CASSVGSGSTDTQYF.

This clone was counted once. This specimen includes other DNA sequences encoding the same CDR3. This chain joins TRBV27 and TRBJ1-2, with D possibly being TRBD1 (6 bases). Germline V gives CDR1 MNHEY, CDR2 SMNVEV (reference sequence). The CDR3 consists of 13 residues. Trimming took 5 bases from V and 4 from J, leaving 11 bases between them. Written as DNA, the CDR3 is TGTGCCAGCAGTCTCAGGGGTAGCTATGGCTACACCTTC. Protein product: CASSLRGSYGYTF.

This chain joins TRBV28 and TRBJ2-7, with 9 nucleotides matching TRBD2. The J segment lost 2 bases and the V segment lost 5 bases, leaving 7 bases of the junction unmatched. CDR1 and CDR2 from the germline V gene are MDHEN and SYDVKM. This CDR3 spans 15 amino acids. The CDR3 coding sequence is TGTGCCAGCAGTCCAGGACTAGCGACTACCTACGAGCAGTACTTC. Protein sequence: CASSPGLATTYEQYF.

In this sample, this clone turned up many times. The chain has TRBV19 and TRBJ2-3, with a weak D call TRBD1 (5 bases). Trimming took 3 bases from V and 0 from J, leaving 10 bases between them. Germline lookup yields CDR1 LNHDA and CDR2 SQIVND (reference sequence). This CDR3 region has 15 residues. The CDR3 loop reads CASSIGAGSTDTQYF. CDR3 nucleotides: TGTGCCAGTAGTATTGGGGCTGGGAGCACAGATACGCAGTATTTT. The full variable domain, completed using reference TRBV19 and TRBJ2-3, is DGGITQSPKYLFRKEGQNVTLSCEQNLNHDAMYWYRQDPGQGLRLIYYSQIVNDFQKGDIAEGYSVSREKKESFPLTVTSAQKNPTAFYLCASSIGAGSTDTQYFGPGTRLTVL.